This TCR beta chain was observed in a study of blood T cell repertoires in COVID-19. On the study more broadly: Samples taken during acute and convalescent COVID-19 were collected in the United States, Italy and Spain. Sources were T cells, B-cell-depleted T cells, or PBMCs; the material itself was cDNA or gDNA.

Methods used by the authors: Estimates of nucleated cell counts were drawn from the amplification of reference gene primers. Generated by immunoSEQ multiplex PCR, the TCRdb table keeps only in-frame clones and is missing some. V and J calls and clone size come straight from that table; D and trimming were deduced from the DNA. The sample contains 35,000 to 50,000 clones, roughly 89% of which appear only once. The CDR3 is 16 residues long. Germline CDR1 is SGHKS and CDR2 is YYEKEE (reference sequence). V dropped 2 bases and J dropped 2 bases, with 11 bases sitting between them. The genes are TRBV5-5 and TRBJ1-6; D not certain. The sequence came from a man aged 50 to 60 with active COVID-19. Sequencing was carried out using peripheral blood. The CDR3 DNA sequence: TGTGCCAGCAGCTTCGGAGGTGCCACCTATAATTCACCCCTCCACTTT. As protein: CASSFGGATYNSPLHF. Based on the CDR3 plus reference TRBV5-5 and TRBJ1-6, the full variable domain is DAGVTQSPTHLIKTRGQQVTLRCSPISGHKSVSWYQQVLGQGPQFIFQYYEKEERGRGNFPDRFSARQFPNYSSELNVNALLLGDSALYLCASSFGGATYNSPLHFGNGTRLTVT.